This TCR beta chain originates from a study of blood T cell repertoires in COVID-19. Study information: PBMCs, B-cell-depleted T cells, or T cells were the source of the cDNA or gDNA that made up the material.

Some clones are missing from TCRdb's copy, which holds only in-frame ones; the method was immunoSEQ multiplex PCR. The table shows tens of thousands of clones, with less than 90% occurring only once. Deletions cut 2 bases from V and 6 bases from J, with 13 bases between. This CDR3 has 14 amino acids. Germline CDR1 is SQVTM and CDR2 is ANQGSEA. The chain employs TRBV29-1 and TRBJ2-2; weak D call: TRBD1 (6 bases). The sample taken for sequencing was peripheral blood. The receptor's source is a man in his fifties or sixties with acute or convalescent COVID-19. The CDR3 nucleotides are TGCAGCGTTGAAAGGCAGGGGAGATCCGGGGAGCTGTTTTTT. It specifies CSVERQGRSGELFF.